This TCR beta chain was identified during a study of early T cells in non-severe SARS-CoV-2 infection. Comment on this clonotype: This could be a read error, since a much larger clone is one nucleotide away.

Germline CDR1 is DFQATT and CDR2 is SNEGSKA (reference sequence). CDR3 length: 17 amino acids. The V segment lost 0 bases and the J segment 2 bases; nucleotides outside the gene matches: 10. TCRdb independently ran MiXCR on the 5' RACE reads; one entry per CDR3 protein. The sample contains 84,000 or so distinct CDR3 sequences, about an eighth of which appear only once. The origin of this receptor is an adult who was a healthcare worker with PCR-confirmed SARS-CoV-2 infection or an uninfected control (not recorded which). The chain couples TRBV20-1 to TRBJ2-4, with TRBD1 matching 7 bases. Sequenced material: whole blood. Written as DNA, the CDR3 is TGCAGTGCTAGAGACCAACAGGGGTTGGGGACCAAAAACATTCAGTACTTC. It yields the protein CSARDQQGLGTKNIQYF.